The 19 T cell receptor beta chains given below trace back to one sample, sequenced in a study of blood T cell repertoires in COVID-19. TCRdb keeps only in-frame clones here, not all; method: immunoSEQ multiplex PCR. The data show about 250,000 clones, 80% to 85% seen once. The sequencing sample was made of peripheral blood. The receptors here all came from a man aged 50 or older with active or convalescent COVID-19.

This rearrangement joins TRBV9 to TRBJ2-1; D remains unclear. The V end was cut by 2 bases, the J end by 4 bases, with 10 bases between. Germline V gives CDR1 SGDLS, CDR2 YYNGEE. The CDR3 contains 14 residues. The CDR3 spells CASSVGREYNEQFF. Written as DNA, the CDR3 is TGTGCCAGCAGCGTCGGTAGAGAATACAATGAGCAGTTCTTC.

The chain is built from TRBV25-1 and TRBJ1-2; tentatively, D is TRBD1 (5 bases). Per the germline V gene, CDR1 is MGHDK and CDR2 is SYGVNS. This CDR3 region has 13 residues. The germline V and J ends were trimmed by 6 bases and 6 bases, with 14 bases remaining between them. Here the CDR3 reads CASSAGEWDGYTF. As DNA, the CDR3 is TGTGCCAGCAGCGCGGGGGAATGGGATGGCTACACCTTC.

The CDR3 DNA is TGTGCCAGCAGCCATGGGACTAGCGGGGGGGCCAGGCAGTTCTTC. It is translated as CASSHGTSGGARQFF. V and J are TRBV5-6 and TRBJ2-1; 16 bases are a match to TRBD2. This CDR3 is 15 amino acids long. The J segment lost 12 bases and the V segment lost 4 bases, leaving 7 bases of the junction unmatched. Germline loops: CDR1 SGHDT, CDR2 YYEEEE.

The gene calls are TRBV5-8 and TRBJ1-3; D unresolved. Germline-derived CDR1 and CDR2 are SGHTS and YDEGEE. This CDR3 comprises 16 residues. V dropped 2 bases and J dropped 0 bases, with 12 bases sitting between them. The CDR3 coding sequence is TGTGCCAGCAGCTTAGGGAAAGGGAGCTCTGGAAACACCATATATTTT. It is translated as CASSLGKGSSGNTIYF. The entire variable domain, with the rest obtained from reference TRBV5-8 and TRBJ1-3, is as follows: EAGVTQSPTHLIKTRGQQATLRCSPISGHTSVYWYQQALGLGLQFLLWYDEGEERNRGNFPPRFSGRQFPNYSSELNVNALELEDSALYLCASSLGKGSSGNTIYFGEGSWLTVV.

This clone is a singleton in its sample. The chain recombines TRBV19 with TRBJ2-5, with a tentative D call TRBD2 (6 bases). Germline lookup yields CDR1 LNHDA and CDR2 SQIVND (reference sequence). Trimming cost V 6 bases and J 5 bases, with 19 bases left between them. The CDR3 is 15 residues long. CDR3 in amino acids: CASRASGGRIETQYF. The CDR3 DNA sequence: TGTGCCAGTAGGGCATCCGGGGGAAGAATCGAGACCCAGTACTTC. The full variable domain, its missing parts supplied by reference TRBV19 and TRBJ2-5, is DGGITQSPKYLFRKEGQNVTLSCEQNLNHDAMYWYRQDPGQGLRLIYYSQIVNDFQKGDIAEGYSVSREKKESFPLTVTSAQKNPTAFYLCASRASGGRIETQYFGPGTRLLVL.

This chain links TRBV2 with TRBJ1-5, with 7 bases matching TRBD1. The CDR3 has 14 residues. Germline V CDR1 and CDR2: SNHLY, FYNNEI. The ends lost 5 bases at V and 4 bases at J; junction bases unmatched: 5. As DNA, the CDR3 is TGTGCCAGCAGTACCTCAGGGGGTAATCAGCCCCAGCATTTT. Its protein product is CASSTSGGNQPQHF.

This chain joins TRBV19 and TRBJ1-5, with D maybe TRBD1 (5 bases). This CDR3 has 13 residues. Germline V gene data show CDR1 as LNHDA and CDR2 as SQIVND (reference sequence). V was shortened by 5 bases and J by 6 bases, with 11 bases between the two germline ends. The CDR3 loop reads CASSSSGGQPQHF. DNA of the CDR3: TGTGCCAGTAGTTCCAGCGGGGGTCAGCCCCAGCATTTT.

This CDR3 is CASSLEGGLAGGMRDEQYF. For the CDR3, the DNA is TGTGCCAGCAGCCTAGAGGGAGGACTAGCGGGGGGGATGAGGGACGAGCAGTACTTC. This sequence joins TRBV3-1 (or the pseudogene TRBV3-2) and TRBJ2-7; TRBD2 aligns across 15 bases. V dropped 4 bases and J dropped 5; count of bases not matched to a gene: 15. CDR3 length: 19 residues. CDR1 and CDR2 from the germline V gene are LGHDT and YNNKEL (reference sequence).

The chain uses TRBV4-3 and TRBJ2-1, with no clear D. This CDR3 contains 15 residues. The germline V gene has CDR1 LGHNA and CDR2 YSLEER. The V gene lost 3 bases and the J gene lost 0 bases, with 9 bases spanning the gap. For the CDR3, the DNA is TGCGCCAGCAGCCAGAACAGTGACTCCTACAATGAGCAGTTCTTC. This translates into CASSQNSDSYNEQFF.

CDR3 residues: CASRGRSGVDTEAFF. The CDR3 coding sequence is TGTGCCAGCAGGGGGCGATCTGGGGTAGACACTGAAGCTTTCTTT. The V call is TRBV6-5, the J call TRBJ1-1, with D perhaps TRBD1 (5 bases). Germline V gene lookup returns CDR1 MNHEY and CDR2 SVGAGI. This CDR3 contains 15 residues. The V end was cut by 6 bases, the J end by 3 bases, with 17 bases between.

The chain has TRBV7-3 and TRBJ2-3; tentatively, D is TRBD2 (7 bases). This CDR3 has 15 amino acids. Trimming left V 5 bases short and J 7 bases short, with 19 bases between. Per the germline V gene, CDR1 is SGHTA and CDR2 is FQGTGA. The chain's CDR3 is CASSLQGGGQNTQYF. CDR3 coding DNA: TGTGCCAGCAGCCTCCAAGGGGGGGGGCAAAATACGCAGTATTTT.

This clone showed up just once. The gene calls are TRBV12-3 or TRBV12-4 and TRBJ1-4, with unresolved D. The ends were cut back, 3 bases at V and 7 bases at J, with 9 bases in the middle. The CDR3 length is 13 residues. The CDR3: CASSLNPSEKLFF. CDR3 nucleotides: TGTGCCAGCAGTTTGAACCCGAGTGAAAAACTGTTTTTT.

V gene TRBV2 combines with J gene TRBJ1-6; D possibly corresponds to TRBD1 (6 bases). There are 14 residues in the CDR3. V dropped 5 bases and J dropped 7 bases, with 12 bases sitting between them. Germline values: CDR1 SNHLY, CDR2 FYNNEI. The CDR3, as DNA: TGTGCCAGCAGTTCTCCAGGGGTAAATTCACCCCTCCACTTT. Translating gives CASSSPGVNSPLHF.

V is TRBV7-9 and J is TRBJ2-1; weak D call: TRBD2 (6 bases). Germline loops: CDR1 SEHNR, CDR2 FQNEAQ (reference sequence). This CDR3 is built from 15 residues. The V and J ends lost 3 bases and 7 bases respectively, with 16 bases between them. The CDR3: CASSLGGTRWNEQFF. For the CDR3, the DNA is TGTGCCAGCAGCTTGGGGGGAACGAGGTGGAATGAGCAGTTCTTC. Drawing the rest from reference TRBV7-9 and TRBJ2-1, the complete variable domain is DTGVSQNPRHKITKRGQNVTFRCDPISEHNRLYWYRQTLGQGPEFLTYFQNEAQLEKSRLLSDRFSAERPKGSFSTLEIQRTEQGDSAMYLCASSLGGTRWNEQFFGPGTRLTVL.

The chain uses TRBV14 and TRBJ2-5; the D gene is possibly TRBD1 (6 bases). The germline gives CDR1 SGHDN, CDR2 FVKESK. V lost 4 bases to trimming and J lost 4 bases, with 13 bases between them. This CDR3 region has 14 residues. The CDR3 region has the DNA TGTGCCAGCAGCCCCTTGGGGGCCGGAGAGACCCAGTACTTC. Translation gives CASSPLGAGETQYF.

This rearrangement joins TRBV21-1 to TRBJ2-3; the table calls TRBD2, which could not be checked here. TRBV21-1 has pseudogene status. The CDR3 is 14 amino acids. CDR3 protein: CASRTSGSTDTQYF. The CDR3 DNA reads TGTGCCAGCAGGACTAGCGGGAGCACAGATACGCAGTATTTT.

DNA for the CDR3: TGTGCCAGCAGCACCCGGGACAGAGGAAACACCATATATTTT. It yields the protein CASSTRDRGNTIYF. The V gene is TRBV9, the J gene TRBJ1-3; TRBD1 matches at 7 bases. Germline assignment: CDR1 SGDLS and CDR2 YYNGEE. The V segment lost 4 bases and the J segment 4 bases; nucleotides outside the gene matches: 5. This CDR3 is 14 amino acids long. Filled out from reference TRBV9 and TRBJ1-3, the complete variable domain reads DSGVTQTPKHLITATGQRVTLRCSPRSGDLSVYWYQQSLDQGLQFLIQYYNGEERAKGNILERFSAQQFPDLHSELNLSSLELGDSALYFCASSTRDRGNTIYFGEGSWLTVV.

The genes are TRBV29-1 and TRBJ1-2, with no clear D. This CDR3 spans 11 amino acids. V was clipped by 4 bases and J by 8 bases, with 11 bases between them. Germline-derived CDR1 and CDR2 are SQVTM and ANQGSEA. The chain's CDR3 is CSVGGGFGYTF. The CDR3 coding sequence is TGCAGCGTTGGGGGAGGATTCGGCTACACCTTC.

This chain joins TRBV7-8 and TRBJ2-1; no definite D call. This CDR3 region has 15 residues. The germline gives CDR1 SGHVS, CDR2 FQNEAQ. Trimming stripped 5 bases from V and 5 bases from J, with 16 bases between. CDR3 amino acids: CASSPRRVNNNEQFF. The DNA of the CDR3 is TGTGCCAGCAGCCCTAGACGGGTTAATAACAATGAGCAGTTCTTC.